Listed below are T cell receptor beta chains from one sample, sequenced in a study of control samples from healthy donors and cancer patients. Method: immunoSEQ multiplex PCR; TCRdb's copy keeps in-frame clones and lacks some. The sample has about 75,000 clones, about 80% seen once. Sequencing was done on a sample of blood. All receptors come from a man aged 45-60 years in good health. Each CDR3 is given with its conserved first and last residue. Each record gives: J gene, D gene, V gene, clone size, CDR3 length, CDR3 DNA, CDR3 protein. A D gene is named only where the DNA matches it firmly. Clone size, where shown, is once, few, many, or a class for clones that have expanded.

j_gene: TRBJ1-2; d_gene: NA; v_gene: TRBV1; abundance: NA; len: 15; CDR3nt: TGCACCAGCAGCGATAGAGGGCGGTTTTACTATGGCTACACCTTC; CDR3aa: CTSSDRGRFYYGYTF
j_gene: TRBJ2-5; d_gene: NA; v_gene: TRBV5-1; abundance: NA; len: 13; CDR3nt: TGCGCCAGCAGCTTGTTGACAGAAGAGACCCGGTACTTC; CDR3aa: CASSLLTEETRYF
j_gene: TRBJ1-4; d_gene: TRBD1; v_gene: TRBV18; abundance: NA; len: 14; CDR3nt: TGTGCCAGCTCATCCCGACAGGGTGATGAAAAACTGTTTTTT; CDR3aa: CASSSRQGDEKLFF
j_gene: TRBJ1-2; d_gene: NA; v_gene: TRBV7-2; abundance: NA; len: 11; CDR3nt: TGTGCCAGCAGCTCTAACTATGGCTACACCTTC; CDR3aa: CASSSNYGYTF
j_gene: TRBJ2-5; d_gene: TRBD2; v_gene: TRBV28; abundance: once; len: 14; CDR3nt: TGTGCCAGCAGTTCCGGGAGGGGCTTAGAGACCCAGTACTTC; CDR3aa: CASSSGRGLETQYF
j_gene: TRBJ2-1; d_gene: NA; v_gene: TRBV9; abundance: once; len: 15; CDR3nt: TGTGCCAGCAACCCGGAGGGGGCTGCCTACAATGAGCAGTTCTTC; CDR3aa: CASNPEGAAYNEQFF
j_gene: TRBJ1-2; d_gene: NA; v_gene: TRBV30; abundance: NA; len: 17; CDR3nt: TGTGCCTGGAGTGCCCCGTGGGGGGAGGAGGACGGCTATGGCTACACCTTC; CDR3aa: CAWSAPWGEEDGYGYTF
j_gene: TRBJ1-4; d_gene: TRBD1; v_gene: TRBV24-1; abundance: NA; len: 16; CDR3nt: TGTGCCACCAGTGATTTTCGGACAGGGAGAAATGAAAAACTGTTTTTT; CDR3aa: CATSDFRTGRNEKLFF
j_gene: TRBJ2-5; d_gene: TRBD2; v_gene: TRBV18; abundance: NA; len: 19; CDR3nt: TGTGCCAGCTCATCTACTTCAGCAATGGGACTAGCGGGGCAGGGGACCCAGTACTTC; CDR3aa: CASSSTSAMGLAGQGTQYF
j_gene: TRBJ2-2; d_gene: NA; v_gene: TRBV9; abundance: NA; len: 16; CDR3nt: TGTGCCAGCAGCGTAAGACAGGCGCGGAACACCGGGGAGCTGTTTTTT; CDR3aa: CASSVRQARNTGELFF
j_gene: TRBJ2-5; d_gene: TRBD1; v_gene: TRBV7-9; abundance: NA; len: 14; CDR3nt: TGTGCCAGCAGCTTTTGGGACAGCCAAGAGACCCAGTACTTC; CDR3aa: CASSFWDSQETQYF
j_gene: TRBJ2-3; d_gene: NA; v_gene: TRBV9; abundance: NA; len: 15; CDR3nt: TGTGCCAGCAGCGTAGAGTATTGGGGATCCAGTACGCAGTATTTT; CDR3aa: CASSVEYWGSSTQYF
j_gene: TRBJ2-3; d_gene: NA; v_gene: TRBV9; abundance: NA; len: 15; CDR3nt: TGTGCCAGCAGCTTCAGCTCGGTGGGCACAGATACGCAGTATTTT; CDR3aa: CASSFSSVGTDTQYF
j_gene: TRBJ2-7; d_gene: TRBD2; v_gene: TRBV7-8; abundance: once; len: 14; CDR3nt: TGTGCCAGCAGTCGGACTAGAGTAAACTACGAGCAGTACTTC; CDR3aa: CASSRTRVNYEQYF
j_gene: TRBJ1-5; d_gene: NA; v_gene: TRBV6-5; abundance: NA; len: 14; CDR3nt: TGTGCCAGCATCCCTGGGGGAGGGAATCAGCCCCAGCATTTT; CDR3aa: CASIPGGGNQPQHF
j_gene: TRBJ1-1; d_gene: NA; v_gene: TRBV30; abundance: NA; len: 15; CDR3nt: TGTGCCTGGAGTGTACGATCTGGGTTGGGCACTGAAGCTTTCTTT; CDR3aa: CAWSVRSGLGTEAFF
j_gene: TRBJ2-1; d_gene: NA; v_gene: TRBV7-3; abundance: NA; len: 13; CDR3nt: TGTGCCAGCAGCTTACCCCCTGGGGTTGAGCAGTTCTTC; CDR3aa: CASSLPPGVEQFF
j_gene: TRBJ1-2; d_gene: TRBD1; v_gene: TRBV10-1; abundance: NA; len: 13; CDR3nt: TGCGCCAGCACCCAGGACAGGGGGCATGGCTACACCTTC; CDR3aa: CASTQDRGHGYTF
j_gene: TRBJ2-7; d_gene: NA; v_gene: TRBV18; abundance: NA; len: 14; CDR3nt: TGTGCCAGCTCACCGGGGACAACAGCCTACGAGCAGTACTTC; CDR3aa: CASSPGTTAYEQYF
j_gene: TRBJ2-7; d_gene: NA; v_gene: TRBV20-1; abundance: NA; len: 11; CDR3nt: TGCAGTGCTGGGAGCTCGGGCAAGCAGTACTTC; CDR3aa: CSAGSSGKQYF
j_gene: TRBJ2-1; d_gene: TRBD2; v_gene: TRBV10-3; abundance: NA; len: 14; CDR3nt: TGTGCCATCATGGGACTAGCGGGAGCGACTGAGCAGTTCTTC; CDR3aa: CAIMGLAGATEQFF
j_gene: TRBJ1-1; d_gene: NA; v_gene: TRBV30; abundance: NA; len: 12; CDR3nt: TGTGCCTGGGGACGGTCGAACACTGAAGCTTTCTTT; CDR3aa: CAWGRSNTEAFF
j_gene: TRBJ2-1; d_gene: TRBD1; v_gene: TRBV2; abundance: NA; len: 14; CDR3nt: TGTGCCAGCAGTGGACAGGGTTCCTACAATGAGCAGTTCTTC; CDR3aa: CASSGQGSYNEQFF
j_gene: TRBJ2-7; d_gene: NA; v_gene: TRBV12-3/TRBV12-4; abundance: NA; len: 10; CDR3nt: TGTGCCAGCGGTACCTACGAGCAGTACTTC; CDR3aa: CASGTYEQYF
j_gene: TRBJ2-5; d_gene: NA; v_gene: TRBV12-3/TRBV12-4; abundance: NA; len: 13; CDR3nt: TGTGCCAGCAGTTTCGGCAGGGGCGCGACCCAGTACTTC; CDR3aa: CASSFGRGATQYF
j_gene: TRBJ2-2; d_gene: TRBD2; v_gene: TRBV29-1; abundance: NA; len: 15; CDR3nt: TGCAGCGCCGAGTCCCTAGCGGGAGGCACCGGGGAGCTGTTTTTT; CDR3aa: CSAESLAGGTGELFF
j_gene: TRBJ1-1; d_gene: NA; v_gene: TRBV15; abundance: NA; len: 16; CDR3nt: TGTGCCACCAGCAGAGGGACGGGGGCTACGAACACTGAAGCTTTCTTT; CDR3aa: CATSRGTGATNTEAFF
j_gene: TRBJ2-1; d_gene: TRBD2; v_gene: TRBV6-2/TRBV6-3; abundance: NA; len: 18; CDR3nt: TGTGCCAGCAGTTACGGGCTAGCGGCCCTAAGCTCCTACAATGAGCAGTTCTTC; CDR3aa: CASSYGLAALSSYNEQFF
j_gene: TRBJ1-1; d_gene: NA; v_gene: TRBV2; abundance: few; len: 13; CDR3nt: TGTGCCAGCAGTGAAATTAAAAACACTGAAGCTTTCTTT; CDR3aa: CASSEIKNTEAFF
j_gene: TRBJ2-7; d_gene: NA; v_gene: TRBV29-1; abundance: few; len: 15; CDR3nt: TGCAGCGTTGAAGTATACGGGACACTCTCCTACGAGCAGTACTTC; CDR3aa: CSVEVYGTLSYEQYF
j_gene: TRBJ2-7; d_gene: TRBD1; v_gene: TRBV19; abundance: NA; len: 12; CDR3nt: TGTGCCACCCGGGACAGCCACTACGAGCAGTACTTC; CDR3aa: CATRDSHYEQYF
j_gene: TRBJ1-4; d_gene: TRBD1; v_gene: TRBV2; abundance: NA; len: 17; CDR3nt: TGTGCCAGCAGTGATCAGGACAGGGGGCGGGTTGGAGAAAAACTGTTTTTT; CDR3aa: CASSDQDRGRVGEKLFF
j_gene: TRBJ2-1; d_gene: TRBD2; v_gene: TRBV3-1/TRBV3-2; abundance: NA; len: 17; CDR3nt: TGTGCCAGCAGCCAGTTTAGCGGGAGTAAGAAAGGCAATGAGCAGTTCTTC; CDR3aa: CASSQFSGSKKGNEQFF
j_gene: TRBJ2-7; d_gene: TRBD1; v_gene: TRBV7-9; abundance: NA; len: 15; CDR3nt: TGTGCCAGCATACCGACCCCCGGGACAGGCTACGAGCAGTACTTC; CDR3aa: CASIPTPGTGYEQYF
j_gene: TRBJ1-2; d_gene: NA; v_gene: TRBV2; abundance: NA; len: 14; CDR3nt: TGTGCCAGCAGTGTCGAACAAGGAAGCTATGGCTACACCTTC; CDR3aa: CASSVEQGSYGYTF